The present TCR beta chain was sequenced within a study of T cells in Graves' hyperthyroidism and ophthalmopathy. The wider study: Initial diagnosis, before any treatment, was when peripheral blood was collected.

TCR beta CDR3 region amplification was performed from RNA transcripts. TCR CDR3 regions were first amplified by RT-PCR with HTBI primers. TCRdb used MiXCR to reprocess the multiplex PCR reads, holding one entry per CDR3 protein. The table records 350,000 or so distinct CDR3 sequences, 15% to 20% of them present only once. Fresh peripheral blood, approximately 10 ml, was the source of the PBMCs. Notes on the study in general: The model identified upcoming ophthalmopathy a median about 7.1 months ahead of onset. Most thyroid clonotypes expanded above 0.001 were also detected in blood.

This clonotype was seen repeatedly, ten times or more. Its antigen is not identified. CDR1 SEHNR and CDR2 FQNEAQ come from the germline V gene (reference sequence). This CDR3 comprises 14 residues. V lost 5 bases and J lost 0, with 10 bases in between. The chain is built from TRBV7-9 and TRBJ1-2, with a weak D call TRBD1 (5 bases). The sequence was collected from a woman aged 40 to 50 with Graves' ophthalmopathy. The sample comprised blood. Here the CDR3 reads CASSIDSSNYGYTF. As DNA, the CDR3 is TGTGCCAGCAGCATCGACAGCTCTAACTATGGCTACACCTTC.